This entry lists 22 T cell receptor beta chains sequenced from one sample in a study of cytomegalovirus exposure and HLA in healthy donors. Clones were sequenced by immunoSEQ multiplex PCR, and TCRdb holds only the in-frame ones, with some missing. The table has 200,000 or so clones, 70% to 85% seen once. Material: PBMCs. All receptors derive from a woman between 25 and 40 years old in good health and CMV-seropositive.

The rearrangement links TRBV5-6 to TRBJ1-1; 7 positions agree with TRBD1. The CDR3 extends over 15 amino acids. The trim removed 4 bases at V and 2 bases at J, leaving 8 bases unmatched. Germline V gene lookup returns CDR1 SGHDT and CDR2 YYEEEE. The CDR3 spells CASSPITGVNTEAFF. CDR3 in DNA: TGTGCCAGCAGCCCGATTACAGGGGTTAACACTGAAGCTTTCTTT. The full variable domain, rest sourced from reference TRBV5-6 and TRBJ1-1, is DAGVTQSPTHLIKTRGQQVTLRCSPKSGHDTVSWYQQALGQGPQFIFQYYEEEERQRGNFPDRFSGHQFPNYSSELNVNALLLGDSALYLCASSPITGVNTEAFFGQGTRLTVV.

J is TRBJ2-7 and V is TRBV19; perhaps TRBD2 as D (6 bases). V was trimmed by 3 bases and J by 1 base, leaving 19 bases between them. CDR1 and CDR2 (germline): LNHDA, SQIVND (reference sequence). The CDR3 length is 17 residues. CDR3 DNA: TGTGCCAGTAGTATGGGGAGGAGAGGAGCTGCTTCCTACGAGCAGTACTTC. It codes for CASSMGRRGAASYEQYF. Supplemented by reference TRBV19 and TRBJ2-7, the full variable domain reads DGGITQSPKYLFRKEGQNVTLSCEQNLNHDAMYWYRQDPGQGLRLIYYSQIVNDFQKGDIAEGYSVSREKKESFPLTVTSAQKNPTAFYLCASSMGRRGAASYEQYFGPGTRLTVT.

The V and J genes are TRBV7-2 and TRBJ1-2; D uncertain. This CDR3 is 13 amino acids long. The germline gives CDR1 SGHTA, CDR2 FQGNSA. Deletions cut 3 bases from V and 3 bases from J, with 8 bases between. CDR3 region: CASSFGPDYGYTF. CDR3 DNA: TGTGCCAGCAGCTTTGGGCCGGACTATGGCTACACCTTC.

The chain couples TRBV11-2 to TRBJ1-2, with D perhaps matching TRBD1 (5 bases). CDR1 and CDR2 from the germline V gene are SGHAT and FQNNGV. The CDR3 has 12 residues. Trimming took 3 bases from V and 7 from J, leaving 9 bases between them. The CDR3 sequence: CASSFQGTGYTF. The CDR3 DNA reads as TGTGCCAGCAGCTTCCAGGGTACTGGCTACACCTTC.

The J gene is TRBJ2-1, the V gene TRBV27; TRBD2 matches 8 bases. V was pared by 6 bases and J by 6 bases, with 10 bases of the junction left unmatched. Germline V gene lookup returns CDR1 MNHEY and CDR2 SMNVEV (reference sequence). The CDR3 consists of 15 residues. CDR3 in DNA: TGTGCCAGCAGCCCCATCGCGGCGGGAGGCAATGAGCAGTTCTTC. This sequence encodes CASSPIAAGGNEQFF.

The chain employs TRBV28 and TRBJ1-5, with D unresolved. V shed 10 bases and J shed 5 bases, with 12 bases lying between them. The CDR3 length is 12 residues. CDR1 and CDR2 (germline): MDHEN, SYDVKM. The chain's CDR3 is CATTGAYQPQHF. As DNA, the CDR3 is TGTGCCACGACGGGAGCATATCAGCCCCAGCATTTT. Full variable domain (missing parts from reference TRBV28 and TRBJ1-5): DVKVTQSSRYLVKRTGEKVFLECVQDMDHENMFWYRQDPGLGLRLIYFSYDVKMKEKGDIPEGYSVSREKKERFSLILESASTNQTSMYLCATTGAYQPQHFGDGTRLSIL.

CDR3 protein: CAWSVGGGVDEQYF. DNA of the CDR3: TGTGCCTGGAGTGTAGGCGGAGGGGTCGACGAGCAGTACTTC. The rearrangement joins TRBV30 to TRBJ2-7, with D perhaps matching TRBD2 (6 bases). The V gene's germline CDR1 is GTSNPN and CDR2 SVGIG (reference sequence). The CDR3 length is 14 residues. The V end was cut by 0 bases, the J end by 5 bases, with 14 bases between.

CDR3 DNA sequence: TGTGCCAGCAGGTCCGACCCACGGAGGGGCTACGAGCAGTACTTC. Translation gives CASRSDPRRGYEQYF. The chain is built from TRBV6-5 and TRBJ2-7, with a tentative D call TRBD2 (6 bases). The V end lost 6 bases, the J end lost 3 bases, and 18 bases lay between the germline ends. Germline-derived CDR1 and CDR2 are MNHEY and SVGAGI. This CDR3 has 15 residues.

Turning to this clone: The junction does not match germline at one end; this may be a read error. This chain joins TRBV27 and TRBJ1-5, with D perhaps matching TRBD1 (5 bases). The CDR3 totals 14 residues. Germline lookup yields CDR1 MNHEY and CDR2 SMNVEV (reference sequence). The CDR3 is CASSPGTAYQTQHF. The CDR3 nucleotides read TGTGCCAGCAGTCCAGGGACTGCTTATCAGACCCAGCATTTT.

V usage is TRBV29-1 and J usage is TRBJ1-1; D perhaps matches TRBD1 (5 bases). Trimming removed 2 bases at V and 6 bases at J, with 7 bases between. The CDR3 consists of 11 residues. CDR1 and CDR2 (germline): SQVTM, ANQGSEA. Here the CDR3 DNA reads TGCAGCGTTGAACGGGGGGCTGAAGCTTTCTTT. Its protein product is CSVERGAEAFF.

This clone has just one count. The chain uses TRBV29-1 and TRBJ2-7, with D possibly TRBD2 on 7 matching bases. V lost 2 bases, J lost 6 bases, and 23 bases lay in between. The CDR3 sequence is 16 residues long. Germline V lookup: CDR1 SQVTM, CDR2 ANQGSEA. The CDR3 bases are TGCAGCGTTGAAACGGGGGGCGGGTATGGAGTACGCGAGCAGTACTTC. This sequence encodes CSVETGGGYGVREQYF.

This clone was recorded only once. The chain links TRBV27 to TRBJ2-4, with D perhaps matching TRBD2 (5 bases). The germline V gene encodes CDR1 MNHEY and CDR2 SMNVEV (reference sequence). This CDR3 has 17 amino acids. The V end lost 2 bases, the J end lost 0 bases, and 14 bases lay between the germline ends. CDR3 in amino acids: CASSLEYAAGAKNIQYF. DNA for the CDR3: TGTGCCAGCAGTTTAGAATATGCGGCGGGAGCCAAAAACATTCAGTACTTC.

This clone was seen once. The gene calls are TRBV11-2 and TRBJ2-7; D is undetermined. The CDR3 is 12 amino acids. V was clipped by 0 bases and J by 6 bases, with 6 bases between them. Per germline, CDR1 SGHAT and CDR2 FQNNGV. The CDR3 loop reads CASSLDRVEQYF. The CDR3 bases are TGTGCCAGCAGCTTAGATCGAGTCGAGCAGTACTTC.

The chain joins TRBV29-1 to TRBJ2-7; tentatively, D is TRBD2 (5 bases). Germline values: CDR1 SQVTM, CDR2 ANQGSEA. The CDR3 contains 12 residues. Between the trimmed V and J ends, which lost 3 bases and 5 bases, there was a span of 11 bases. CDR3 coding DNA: TGCAGCGTTGAGAGGATCGGGAACGAGCAGTACTTC. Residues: CSVERIGNEQYF.

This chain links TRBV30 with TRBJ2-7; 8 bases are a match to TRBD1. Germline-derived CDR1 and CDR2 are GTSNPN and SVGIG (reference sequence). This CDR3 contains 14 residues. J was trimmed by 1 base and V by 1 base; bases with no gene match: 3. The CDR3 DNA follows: TGTGCCTGGAGTGAACAGGGGGTATCCTACGAGCAGTACTTC. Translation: CAWSEQGVSYEQYF.

This CDR3 is CASSRDRGQAVEKLFF. CDR3 DNA: TGTGCCAGCAGCCGGGACAGGGGGCAGGCCGTTGAAAAACTGTTTTTT. The genes are TRBV5-4 and TRBJ1-4, with 12 bases identical to TRBD1. Germline values: CDR1 SGHNT, CDR2 YYREEE (reference sequence). The length of the CDR3 is 16 residues. Losses at the gene ends were 4 bases for V and 7 bases for J; bases not matched to a gene: 8.

The CDR3 spells CASKQDSSYNEQFF. The CDR3 coding sequence is TGTGCCAGCAAACAGGACAGCTCCTACAATGAGCAGTTCTTC. The rearrangement joins TRBV6-1 to TRBJ2-1, with D maybe TRBD1 (6 bases). Per germline, CDR1 MNHNS and CDR2 SASEGT. Trimming left V 7 bases short and J 0 bases short, with 10 bases between. The CDR3 length is 14 residues.

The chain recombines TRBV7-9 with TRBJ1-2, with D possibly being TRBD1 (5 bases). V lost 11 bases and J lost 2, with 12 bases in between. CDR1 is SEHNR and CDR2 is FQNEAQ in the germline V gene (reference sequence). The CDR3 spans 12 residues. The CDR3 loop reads CAGQAGNYGYTF. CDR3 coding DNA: TGTGCCGGCCAGGCAGGGAACTATGGCTACACCTTC.

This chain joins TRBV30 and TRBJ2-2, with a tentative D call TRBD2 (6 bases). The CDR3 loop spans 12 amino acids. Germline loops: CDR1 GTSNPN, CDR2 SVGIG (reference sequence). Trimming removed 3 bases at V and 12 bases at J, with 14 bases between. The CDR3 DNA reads TGTGCCTGGAGGGGACCGGGACTTAAGCTGTTTTTT. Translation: CAWRGPGLKLFF.

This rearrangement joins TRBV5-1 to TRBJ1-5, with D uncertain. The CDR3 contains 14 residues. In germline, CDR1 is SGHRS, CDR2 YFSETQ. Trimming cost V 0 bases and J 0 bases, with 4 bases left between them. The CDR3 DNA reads TGCGCCAGCAGCTTGGGCGGTAGCAATCAGCCCCAGCATTTT. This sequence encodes CASSLGGSNQPQHF.

Here the CDR3 DNA reads TGTGCCACCCGGGACAGGGCATTCACCGGGGAGCTGTTTTTT. It yields the protein CATRDRAFTGELFF. This chain uses TRBV5-8 with TRBJ2-2, with 9 bases that match TRBD1. The CDR3 has 14 amino acids. V shed 9 bases, J shed 4 bases, and the junction held 7 bases outside the gene matches. The germline V gene encodes CDR1 SGHTS and CDR2 YDEGEE.

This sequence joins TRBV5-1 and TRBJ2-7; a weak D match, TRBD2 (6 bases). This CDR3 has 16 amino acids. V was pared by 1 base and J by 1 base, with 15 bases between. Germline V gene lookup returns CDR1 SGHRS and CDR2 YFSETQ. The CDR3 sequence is CASSLYGLGGSYEQYF. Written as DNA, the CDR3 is TGCGCCAGCAGCTTGTACGGTTTGGGGGGTTCCTACGAGCAGTACTTC.